This T cell receptor beta chain was captured by sequencing in a study of blood T cell repertoires in COVID-19. Germline values: CDR1 SGHNT, CDR2 YENEEA. The CDR3 loop spans 13 amino acids. The V end was cut by 5 bases, the J end by 3 bases, with 11 bases between. The participants were between about 18 and 90 years old and came from about two dozen US areas. Participants reported their clinical history, and cohort assignment relied on those reports. In Cohort 3, a recovered donor had either two negative PCRs, clearance, or symptom resolution. The repertoire was sequenced with immunoSEQ multiplex PCR; TCRdb's copy has only in-frame clones and lacks some. The sample lists about 250,000 clones; approximately 90% were seen once.

This TCR was recovered from a woman aged 18-35 years who had recovered from COVID-19. The rearrangement joins TRBV11-3 to TRBJ2-7; D possibly corresponds to TRBD1 (5 bases). The source material was PBMCs or T cells enriched from blood (not recorded which). CDR3 in DNA: TGTGCCAGCAGCATAGGGGCAGGCTACGAGCAGTACTTC. It is translated as CASSIGAGYEQYF.